Presented here are 3 T cell receptor beta chains from one specimen sequenced in a study of radiotherapy plus CTLA-4 blockade in lung cancer. Repertoires were generated with immunoSEQ multiplex PCR, while TCRdb's copy carries only in-frame clones and drops some. This sample yields 45,000 or so clones, of which approximately 91% are seen a single time; approximately 7.8% belongs to the top ten. Specimen: peripheral blood, collected from a patient treated with radiotherapy plus ipilimumab. The receptors come from a human donor with non-small cell lung cancer whose response to radiotherapy plus ipilimumab could not be evaluated.

This chain uses TRBV9 with TRBJ2-7, with D possibly matching TRBD1 (6 bases). The V and J ends lost 3 bases and 5 bases respectively, with 18 bases between them. CDR1 is SGDLS and CDR2 is YYNGEE in the germline V gene. This CDR3 spans 15 amino acids. CDR3 sequence (DNA): TGTGCCAGCAGCGCCCAGGGGATAGCCAAGGACGAGCAGTACTTC. Residues: CASSAQGIAKDEQYF.

V gene TRBV11-2 combines with J gene TRBJ2-6; D is possibly TRBD2 (6 bases). With 2 bases removed from V and 0 bases from J, the gap between germline ends came to 11 bases. Germline V gives CDR1 SGHAT, CDR2 FQNNGV. The length of the CDR3 is 17 residues. The CDR3 DNA sequence: TGTGCCAGCAGCTTATGGTTCGGGGGCTCTGGGGCCAACGTCCTGACTTTC. This sequence encodes CASSLWFGGSGANVLTF.

The chain joins TRBV6-1 to TRBJ2-7; 7 nucleotides match TRBD1. J lost 2 bases, V lost 5 bases, and 9 bases had no gene match. The germline gives CDR1 MNHNS, CDR2 SASEGT. CDR3 length equals 15 residues. The CDR3 DNA sequence: TGTGCCAGCAGTCCCGGGCCCGGACAGGCCTACGAGCAGTACTTC. Translating it yields CASSPGPGQAYEQYF.